This T cell receptor (beta chain) is drawn from a study of technical replicates of blood from several donors. Sequenced by immunoSEQ multiplex PCR; TCRdb stores in-frame clones only, minus some. Of tens of thousands of clones in the sample, about 86% are singletons; the top ten hold roughly 4.8%. CDR1 and CDR2 (germline): SGHVS, FNYEAQ. Trimming left V 0 bases short and J 5 bases short, with 10 bases between. This CDR3 has 14 residues. This TCR derives from a human donor in good health. Some clones in this sample may be carry-over from other donors' samples. The sample consisted of PBMCs. This chain connects TRBV7-6 to TRBJ1-1; TRBD1 might be the D (6 bases). CDR3 protein: CASSLAGGGTEAFF. The CDR3 DNA sequence: TGTGCCAGCAGCTTAGCAGGGGGGGGGACTGAAGCTTTCTTT.